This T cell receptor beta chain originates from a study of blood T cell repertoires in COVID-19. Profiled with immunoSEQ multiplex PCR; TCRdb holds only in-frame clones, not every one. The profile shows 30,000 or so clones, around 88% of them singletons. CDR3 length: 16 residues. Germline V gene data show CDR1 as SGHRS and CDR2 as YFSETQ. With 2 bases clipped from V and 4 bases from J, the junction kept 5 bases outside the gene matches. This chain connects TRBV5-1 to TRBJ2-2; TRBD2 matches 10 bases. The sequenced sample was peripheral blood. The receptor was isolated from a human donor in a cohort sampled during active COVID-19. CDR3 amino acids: CASSLTSGATTGELFF. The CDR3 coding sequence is TGCGCCAGCAGCTTAACTAGCGGGGCGACCACCGGGGAGCTGTTTTTT.